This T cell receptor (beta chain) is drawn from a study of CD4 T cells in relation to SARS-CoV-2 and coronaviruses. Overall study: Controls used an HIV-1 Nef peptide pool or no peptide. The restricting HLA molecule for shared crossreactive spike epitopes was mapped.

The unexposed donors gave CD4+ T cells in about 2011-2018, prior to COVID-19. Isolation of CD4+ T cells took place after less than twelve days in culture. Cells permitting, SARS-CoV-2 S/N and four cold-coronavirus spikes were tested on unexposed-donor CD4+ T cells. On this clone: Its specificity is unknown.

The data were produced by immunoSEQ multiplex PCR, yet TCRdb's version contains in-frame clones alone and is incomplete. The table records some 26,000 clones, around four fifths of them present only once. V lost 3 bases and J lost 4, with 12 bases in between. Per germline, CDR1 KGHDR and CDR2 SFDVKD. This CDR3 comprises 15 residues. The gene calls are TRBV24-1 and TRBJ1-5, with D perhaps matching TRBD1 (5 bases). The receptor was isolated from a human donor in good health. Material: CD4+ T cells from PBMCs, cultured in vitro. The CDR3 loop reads CATSDTHRPNQPQHF. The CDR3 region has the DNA TGTGCCACCAGTGATACTCACAGGCCTAATCAGCCCCAGCATTTT.